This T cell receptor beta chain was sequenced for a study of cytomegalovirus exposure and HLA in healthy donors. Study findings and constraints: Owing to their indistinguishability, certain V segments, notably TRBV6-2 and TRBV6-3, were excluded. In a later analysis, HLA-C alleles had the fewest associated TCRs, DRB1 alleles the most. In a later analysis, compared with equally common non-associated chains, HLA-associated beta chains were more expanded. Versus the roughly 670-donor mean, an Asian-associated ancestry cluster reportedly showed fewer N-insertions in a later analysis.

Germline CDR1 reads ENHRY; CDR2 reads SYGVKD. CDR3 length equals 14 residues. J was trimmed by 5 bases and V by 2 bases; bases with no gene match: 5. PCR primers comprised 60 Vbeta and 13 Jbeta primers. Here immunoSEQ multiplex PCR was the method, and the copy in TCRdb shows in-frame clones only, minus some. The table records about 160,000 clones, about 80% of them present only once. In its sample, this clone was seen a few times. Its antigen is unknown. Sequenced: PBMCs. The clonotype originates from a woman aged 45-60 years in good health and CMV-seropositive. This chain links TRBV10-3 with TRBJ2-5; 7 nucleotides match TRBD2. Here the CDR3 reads CAISEQRGSETQYF. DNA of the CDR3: TGTGCCATCAGTGAGCAGCGGGGATCGGAGACCCAGTACTTC.